This TCR beta chain was recorded in a study of CXCR3-negative and CXCR3-positive naive CD8 T cells (dated by TCRdb to about 2019). With respect to the entire study: In total, about 135 million TRB reads were obtained, or roughly 1.5 +/- 0.3 million reads per library. The diversity and physicochemical repertoire analyses included ten to eleven donors pooled from two independent experiments. The TRBV-TRBJ cluster analysis covered naive subsets from 5 donors and memory cells from 3 donors.

Reads for this sample came from a NextSeq 550. The Human TCR Profiling Kit (MiLaboratory) was used to prepare UMI-labeled 5' RACE TRB cDNA libraries. The full amount of extracted RNA was used for cDNA synthesis, and the full amount of resulting cDNA was used for PCR amplification. The libraries were made side by side, with each library going through the same number of PCR cycles. On the study's bioinformatics: With a requirement of at least two reads per UMI, MIGEC and MiXCR extracted about 57,000 +/- 9,900 unique UMI-labeled TRB cDNA molecules per library. Each library averaged about 40,000 +/- 10,000 functional in-frame TRB CDR3 nucleotide clonotypes without stop codons. After downsampling to 5000 UMI-labeled TRB molecules per sample, diversity metrics, including normalized Shannon-Wiener and Chao1, were computed in VDJtools. VDJtools was used to calculate clonotype-size-weighted physicochemical properties of the central five CDR3 residues, namely interaction energy, strength, volume and Kidera factor 4. The reads, reprocessed by TCRdb, yield one row per CDR3 protein sequence and no DNA. The V and J calls reflect TCRdb's pipeline rather than the authors' work. The table for this sample lists around 45,000 distinct CDR3 sequences. Roughly 1.5% of the sample comes from the top ten.

On this clonotype itself: Its antigen has not been determined.

Taken from cysteine to phenylalanine, the CDR3 has 11 residues. DNA is not recorded here. CDR1 and CDR2 are drawn from the germline V gene: SQVTM, ANQGSEA. Each CD8+ T cell subset was flow-sorted in triplicate, and 250,000 to 350,000 cells per subset were placed directly into RLT lysis buffer. To exclude memory contaminants, naive CD8+ T cells were stringently defined as CD45RO-CCR7+CD27+CD95-. Peripheral blood mononuclear cells were isolated from buffy coats using standard density gradient centrifugation. Naive CXCR3-negative and CXCR3-positive CD8+ T cells were flow-sorted using a FACSAria III. Total RNA was extracted from sorted cells with an RNeasy Mini Kit. The paper as a whole reports these results and caveats: Because CXCR3 expression was partially decreased after cryopreservation, freshly isolated PBMCs were used for most assays. Naive CXCR3-negative and CXCR3-positive cells from the same donor showed similar TRBV-TRBJ usage, whereas memory cells showed distinct patterns. Compared with CXCR3-negative naive cells, CXCR3-positive naive cells had TRB CDR3s with higher hydrophobicity (lower Kidera factor 4), lower energy, and higher strength and volume indices. Comparably high repertoire diversity was found in both naive subsets, whereas much lower repertoire diversity was found in memory CD8+ T cells. Because surface CD5, which has been linked to self-reactivity in mice, was comparable between naive subsets, TCR interaction strength was also inferred from TRB CDR3 physicochemical properties.

The sequence is built from TRBV29-1 and TRBJ2-7; TCRdb gives TRBD1 as the D gene, but with no DNA this cannot be confirmed. Sequences were obtained from naive CXCR3- CD8+ T cells from blood. Interpreted using the paper, the cell subset or site label stands for: CD45RO-CCR7+CD27+CD95- naive CD8+ T cells lacking CXCR3 (TNR3-). This clonotype was sampled from a human donor in good health. Some clones in this sample may be carry-over from other donors' samples. The encoded CDR3 is CSVGTGNEQYF.